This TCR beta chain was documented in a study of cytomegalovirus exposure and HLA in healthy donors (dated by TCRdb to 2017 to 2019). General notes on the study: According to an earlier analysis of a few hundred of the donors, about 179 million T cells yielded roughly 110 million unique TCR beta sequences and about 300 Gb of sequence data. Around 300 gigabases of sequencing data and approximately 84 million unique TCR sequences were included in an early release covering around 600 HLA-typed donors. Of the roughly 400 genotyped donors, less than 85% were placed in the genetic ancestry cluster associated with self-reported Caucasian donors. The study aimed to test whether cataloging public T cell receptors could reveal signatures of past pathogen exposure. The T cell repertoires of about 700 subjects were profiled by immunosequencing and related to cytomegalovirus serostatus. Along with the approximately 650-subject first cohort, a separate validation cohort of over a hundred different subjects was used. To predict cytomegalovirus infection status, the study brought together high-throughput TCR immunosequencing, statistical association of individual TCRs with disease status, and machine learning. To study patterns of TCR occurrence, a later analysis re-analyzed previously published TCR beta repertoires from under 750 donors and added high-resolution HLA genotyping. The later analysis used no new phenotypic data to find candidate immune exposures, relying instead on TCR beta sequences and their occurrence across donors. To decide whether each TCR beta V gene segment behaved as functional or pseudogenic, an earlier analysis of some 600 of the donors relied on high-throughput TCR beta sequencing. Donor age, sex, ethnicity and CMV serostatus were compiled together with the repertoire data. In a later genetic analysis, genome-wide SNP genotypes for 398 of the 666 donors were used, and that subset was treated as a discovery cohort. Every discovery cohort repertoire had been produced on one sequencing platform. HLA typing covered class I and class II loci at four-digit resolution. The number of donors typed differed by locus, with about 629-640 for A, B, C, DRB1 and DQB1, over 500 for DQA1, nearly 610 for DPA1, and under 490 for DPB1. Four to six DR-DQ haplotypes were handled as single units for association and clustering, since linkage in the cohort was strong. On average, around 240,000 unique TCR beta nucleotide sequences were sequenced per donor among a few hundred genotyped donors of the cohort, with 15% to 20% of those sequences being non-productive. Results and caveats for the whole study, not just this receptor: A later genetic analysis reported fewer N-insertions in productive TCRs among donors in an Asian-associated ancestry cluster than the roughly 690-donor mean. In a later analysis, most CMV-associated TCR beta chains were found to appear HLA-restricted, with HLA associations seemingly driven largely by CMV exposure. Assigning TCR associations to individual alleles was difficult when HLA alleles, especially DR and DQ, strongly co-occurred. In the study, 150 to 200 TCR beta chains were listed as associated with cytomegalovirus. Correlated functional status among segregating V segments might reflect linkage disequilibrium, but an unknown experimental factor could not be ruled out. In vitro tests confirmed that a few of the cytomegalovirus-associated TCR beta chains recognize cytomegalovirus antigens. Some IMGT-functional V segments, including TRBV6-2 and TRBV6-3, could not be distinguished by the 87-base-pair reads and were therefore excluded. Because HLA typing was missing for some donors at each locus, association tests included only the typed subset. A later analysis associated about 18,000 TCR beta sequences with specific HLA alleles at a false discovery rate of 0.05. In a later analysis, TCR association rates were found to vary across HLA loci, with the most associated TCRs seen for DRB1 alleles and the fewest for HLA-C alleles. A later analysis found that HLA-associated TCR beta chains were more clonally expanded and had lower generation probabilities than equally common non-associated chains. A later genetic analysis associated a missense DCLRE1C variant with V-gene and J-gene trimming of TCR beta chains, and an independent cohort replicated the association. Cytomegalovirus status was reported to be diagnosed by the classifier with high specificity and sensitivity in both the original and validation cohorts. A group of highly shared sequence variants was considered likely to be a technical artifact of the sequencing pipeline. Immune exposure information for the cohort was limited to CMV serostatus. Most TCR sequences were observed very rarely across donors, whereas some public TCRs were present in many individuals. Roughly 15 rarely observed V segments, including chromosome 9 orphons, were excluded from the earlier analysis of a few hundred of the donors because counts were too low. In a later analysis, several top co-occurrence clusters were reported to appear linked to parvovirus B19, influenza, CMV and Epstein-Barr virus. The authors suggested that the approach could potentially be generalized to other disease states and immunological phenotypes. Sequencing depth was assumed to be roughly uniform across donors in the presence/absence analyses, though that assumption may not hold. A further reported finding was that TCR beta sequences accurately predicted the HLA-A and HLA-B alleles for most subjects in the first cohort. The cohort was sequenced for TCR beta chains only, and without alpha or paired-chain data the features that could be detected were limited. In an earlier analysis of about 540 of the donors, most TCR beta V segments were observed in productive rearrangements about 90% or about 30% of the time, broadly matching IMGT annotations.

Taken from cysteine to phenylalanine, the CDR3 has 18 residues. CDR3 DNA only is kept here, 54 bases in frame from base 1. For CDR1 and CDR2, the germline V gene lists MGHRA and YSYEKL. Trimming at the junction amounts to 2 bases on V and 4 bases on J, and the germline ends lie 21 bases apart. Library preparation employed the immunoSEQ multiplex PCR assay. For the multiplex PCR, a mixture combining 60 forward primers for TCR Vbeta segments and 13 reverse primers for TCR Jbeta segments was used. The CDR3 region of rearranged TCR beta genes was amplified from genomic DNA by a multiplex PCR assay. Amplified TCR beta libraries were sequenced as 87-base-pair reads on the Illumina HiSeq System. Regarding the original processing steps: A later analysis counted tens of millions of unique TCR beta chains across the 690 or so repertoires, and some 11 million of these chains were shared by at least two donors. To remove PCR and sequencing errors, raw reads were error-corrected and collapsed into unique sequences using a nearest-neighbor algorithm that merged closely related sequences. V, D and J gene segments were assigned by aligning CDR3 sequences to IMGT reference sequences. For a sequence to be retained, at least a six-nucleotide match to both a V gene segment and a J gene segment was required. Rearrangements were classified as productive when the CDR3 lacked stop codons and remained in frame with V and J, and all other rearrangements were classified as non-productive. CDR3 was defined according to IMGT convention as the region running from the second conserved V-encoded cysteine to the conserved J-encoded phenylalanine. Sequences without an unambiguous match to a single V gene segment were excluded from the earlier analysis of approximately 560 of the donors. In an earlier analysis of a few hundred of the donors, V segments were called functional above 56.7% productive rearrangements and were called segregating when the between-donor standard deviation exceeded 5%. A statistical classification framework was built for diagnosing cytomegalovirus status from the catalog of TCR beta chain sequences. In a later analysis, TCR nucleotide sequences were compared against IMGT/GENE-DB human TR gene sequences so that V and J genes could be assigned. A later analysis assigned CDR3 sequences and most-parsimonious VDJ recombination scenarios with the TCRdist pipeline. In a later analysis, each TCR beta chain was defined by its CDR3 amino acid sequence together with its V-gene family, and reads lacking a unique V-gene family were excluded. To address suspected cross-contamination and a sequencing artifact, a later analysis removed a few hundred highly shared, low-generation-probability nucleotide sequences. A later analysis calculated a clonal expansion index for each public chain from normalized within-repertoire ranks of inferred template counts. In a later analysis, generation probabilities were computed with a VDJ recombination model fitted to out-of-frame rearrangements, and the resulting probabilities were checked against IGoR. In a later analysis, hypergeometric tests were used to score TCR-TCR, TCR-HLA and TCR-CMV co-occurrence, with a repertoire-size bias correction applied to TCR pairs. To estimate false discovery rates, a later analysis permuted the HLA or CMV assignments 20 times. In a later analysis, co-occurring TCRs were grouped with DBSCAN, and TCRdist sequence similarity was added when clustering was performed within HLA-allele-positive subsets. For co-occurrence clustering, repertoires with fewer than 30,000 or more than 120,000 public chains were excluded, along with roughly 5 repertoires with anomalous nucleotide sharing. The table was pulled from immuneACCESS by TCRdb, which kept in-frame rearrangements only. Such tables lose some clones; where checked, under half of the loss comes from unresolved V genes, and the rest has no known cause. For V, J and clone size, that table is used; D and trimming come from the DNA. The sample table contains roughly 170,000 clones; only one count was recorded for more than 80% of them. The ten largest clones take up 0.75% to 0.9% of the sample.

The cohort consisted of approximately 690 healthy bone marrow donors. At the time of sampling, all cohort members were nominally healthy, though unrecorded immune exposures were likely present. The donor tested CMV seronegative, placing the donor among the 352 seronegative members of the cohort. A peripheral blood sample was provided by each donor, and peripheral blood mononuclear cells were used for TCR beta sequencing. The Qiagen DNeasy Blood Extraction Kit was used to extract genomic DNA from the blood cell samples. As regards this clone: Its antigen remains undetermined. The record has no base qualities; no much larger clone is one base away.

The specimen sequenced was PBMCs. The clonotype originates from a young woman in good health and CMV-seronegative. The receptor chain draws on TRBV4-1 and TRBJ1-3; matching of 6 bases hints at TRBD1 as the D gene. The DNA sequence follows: TGCGCCAGCAGCCAACCCTTCCAGACAGGCCGCTCAGGAAACACCATATATTTT. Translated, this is CASSQPFQTGRSGNTIYF.